This TCR beta chain was recorded in a study of T cell repertoires in cytomegalovirus infection. MiXCR, run by TCRdb on the reads, gives a single entry per CDR3 protein. This sample has hundreds of thousands of distinct CDR3 sequences, with 9.5% found just once. The origin of this receptor is a human donor in good health (CMV status not recorded). Some clones in this sample may be carry-over from other donors' samples. The sample taken for sequencing was PBMCs.

CDR3 sequence (DNA): TGCAGTGCCAAACTAACAACTAATGAAAAACTGTTTTTT. Its translation: CSAKLTTNEKLFF. This sequence joins TRBV20-1 and TRBJ1-4; D ambiguous. This CDR3 has 13 residues. Germline loops: CDR1 DFQATT, CDR2 SNEGSKA (reference sequence). Trimming took off 6 bases at V and 0 bases at J, with 8 bases between the two ends.